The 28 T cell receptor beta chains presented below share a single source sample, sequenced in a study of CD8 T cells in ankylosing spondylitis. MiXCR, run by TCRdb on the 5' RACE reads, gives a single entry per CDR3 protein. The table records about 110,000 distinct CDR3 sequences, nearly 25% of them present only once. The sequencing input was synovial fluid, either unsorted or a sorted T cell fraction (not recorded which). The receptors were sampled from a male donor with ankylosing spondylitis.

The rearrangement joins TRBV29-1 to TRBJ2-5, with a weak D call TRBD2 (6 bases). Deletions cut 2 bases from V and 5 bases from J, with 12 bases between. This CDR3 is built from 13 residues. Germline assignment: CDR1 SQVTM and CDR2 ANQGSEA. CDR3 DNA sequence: TGCAGCGTTGAATACGGGGGAAGTGAGACCCAGTACTTC. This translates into CSVEYGGSETQYF.

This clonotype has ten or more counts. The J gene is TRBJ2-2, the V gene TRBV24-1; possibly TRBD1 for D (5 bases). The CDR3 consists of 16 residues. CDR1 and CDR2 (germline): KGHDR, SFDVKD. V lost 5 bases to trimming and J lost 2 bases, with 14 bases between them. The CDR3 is CATSVRGVVNTGELFF. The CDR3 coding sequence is TGTGCCACCAGTGTAAGGGGCGTAGTTAACACCGGGGAGCTGTTTTTT.

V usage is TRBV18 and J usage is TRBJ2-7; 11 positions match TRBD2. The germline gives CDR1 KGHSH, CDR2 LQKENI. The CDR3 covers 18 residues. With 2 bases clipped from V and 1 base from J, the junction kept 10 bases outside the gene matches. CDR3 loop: CASSPYRSGTSGSYEQYV. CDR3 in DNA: TGTGCCAGCTCACCATACCGATCCGGGACTAGCGGTTCCTACGAGCAGTACGTC.

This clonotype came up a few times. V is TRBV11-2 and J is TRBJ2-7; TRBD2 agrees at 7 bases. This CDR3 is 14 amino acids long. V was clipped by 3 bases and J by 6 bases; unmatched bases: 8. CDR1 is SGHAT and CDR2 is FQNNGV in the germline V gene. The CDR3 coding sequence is TGTGCCAGCAGCTTGGGCGGGAGCGGCTTCGAGCAGTACTTC. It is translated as CASSLGGSGFEQYF.

The DNA of the CDR3 is TGTGCCAGCAGCCATGCAGGGACCAACTATGGCTACACCTTC. This translates into CASSHAGTNYGYTF. This chain uses TRBV3-1 with TRBJ1-2; TRBD1 is a possible D gene (5 bases). Per germline, CDR1 LGHDT and CDR2 YNNKEL (reference sequence). Trimming removed 3 bases from V and 2 bases from J, with 10 bases in between. The CDR3 is 14 amino acids.

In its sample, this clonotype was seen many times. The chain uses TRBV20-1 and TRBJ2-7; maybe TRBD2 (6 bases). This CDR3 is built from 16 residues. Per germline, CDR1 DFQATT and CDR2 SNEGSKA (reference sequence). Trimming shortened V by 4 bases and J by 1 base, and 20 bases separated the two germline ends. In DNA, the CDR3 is TGCAGTGCTATCTCTCCCACTAGGAGGGGATCCTACGAGCAGTACTTC. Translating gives CSAISPTRRGSYEQYF.

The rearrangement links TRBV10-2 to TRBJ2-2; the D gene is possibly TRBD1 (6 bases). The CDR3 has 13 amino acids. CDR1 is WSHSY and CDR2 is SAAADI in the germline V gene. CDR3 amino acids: CASGIGQFGELFF. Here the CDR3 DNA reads TGCGCATCAGGGATCGGACAGTTCGGGGAGCTGTTTTTT.

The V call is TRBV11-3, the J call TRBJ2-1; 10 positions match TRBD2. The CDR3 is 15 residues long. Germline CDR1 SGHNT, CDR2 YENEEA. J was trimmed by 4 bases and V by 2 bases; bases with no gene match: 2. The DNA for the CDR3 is TGTGCCAGCAGCTTATCACTAGCGGGGTACAATGAGCAGTTCTTC. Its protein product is CASSLSLAGYNEQFF.

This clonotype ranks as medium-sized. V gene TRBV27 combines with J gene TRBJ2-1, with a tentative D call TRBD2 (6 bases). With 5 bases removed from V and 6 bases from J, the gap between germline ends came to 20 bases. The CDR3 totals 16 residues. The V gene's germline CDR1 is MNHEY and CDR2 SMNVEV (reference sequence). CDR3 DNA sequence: TGTGCCAGCAGTCCCACCGGGGGAATGCGCGTCAATGAGCAGTTCTTC. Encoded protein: CASSPTGGMRVNEQFF.

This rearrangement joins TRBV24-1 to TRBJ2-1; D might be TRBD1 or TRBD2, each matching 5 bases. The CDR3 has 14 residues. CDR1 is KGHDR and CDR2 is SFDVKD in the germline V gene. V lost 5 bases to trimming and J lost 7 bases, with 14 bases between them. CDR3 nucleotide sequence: TGTGCCACCAGTGGAGGGGCCAGGGTTAATGAGCAGTTCTTC. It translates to CATSGGARVNEQFF.

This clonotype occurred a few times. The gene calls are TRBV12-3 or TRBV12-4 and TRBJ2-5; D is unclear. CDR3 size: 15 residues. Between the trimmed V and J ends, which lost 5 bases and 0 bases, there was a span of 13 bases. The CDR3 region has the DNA TGTGCCAGCAGTATCACACACCAAAACCAAGAGACCCAGTACTTC. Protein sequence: CASSITHQNQETQYF.

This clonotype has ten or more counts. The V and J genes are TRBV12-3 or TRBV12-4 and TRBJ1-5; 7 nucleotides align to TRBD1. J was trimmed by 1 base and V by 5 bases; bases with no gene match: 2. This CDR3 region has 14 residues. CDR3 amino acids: CASSPTGSNQPQHF. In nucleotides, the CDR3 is TGTGCCAGCAGTCCGACAGGGAGCAATCAGCCCCAGCATTTT.

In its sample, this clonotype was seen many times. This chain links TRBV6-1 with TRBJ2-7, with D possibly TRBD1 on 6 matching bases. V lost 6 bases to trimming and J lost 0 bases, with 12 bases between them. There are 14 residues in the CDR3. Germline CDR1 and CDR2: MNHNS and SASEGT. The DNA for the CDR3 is TGTGCCAGCAGCTTTACAGGGAGCTCCTACGAGCAGTACGTC. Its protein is CASSFTGSSYEQYV.

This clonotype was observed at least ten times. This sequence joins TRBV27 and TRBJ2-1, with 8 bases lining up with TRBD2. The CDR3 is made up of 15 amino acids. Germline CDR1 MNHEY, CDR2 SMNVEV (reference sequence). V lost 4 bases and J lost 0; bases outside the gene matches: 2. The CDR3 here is CASSSGGVSYNEQFF. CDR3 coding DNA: TGTGCCAGCAGTTCCGGGGGGGTCTCCTACAATGAGCAGTTCTTC.

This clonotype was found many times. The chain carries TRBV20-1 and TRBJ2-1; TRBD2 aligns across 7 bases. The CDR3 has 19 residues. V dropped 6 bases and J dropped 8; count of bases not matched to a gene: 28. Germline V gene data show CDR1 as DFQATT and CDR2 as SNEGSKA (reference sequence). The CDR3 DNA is TGCAGTGCGGAGACGTCTAGTAAAATGCGAGGGGAGGGACGTTATGAGCAGTTCTTC. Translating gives CSAETSSKMRGEGRYEQFF.

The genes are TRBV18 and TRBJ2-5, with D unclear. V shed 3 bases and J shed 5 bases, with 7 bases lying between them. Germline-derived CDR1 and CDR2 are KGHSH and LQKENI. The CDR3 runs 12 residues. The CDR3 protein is CASSPLRETQYF. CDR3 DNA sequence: TGTGCCAGCTCACCTTTACGGGAGACCCAGTACTTC.

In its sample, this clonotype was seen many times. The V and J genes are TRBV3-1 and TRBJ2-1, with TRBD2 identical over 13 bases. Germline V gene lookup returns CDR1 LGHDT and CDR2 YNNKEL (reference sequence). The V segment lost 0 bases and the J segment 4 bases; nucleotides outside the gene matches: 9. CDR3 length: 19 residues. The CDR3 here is CASSQEGSRTSGGYNEQFF. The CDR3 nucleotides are TGTGCCAGCAGCCAAGAAGGATCGCGGACTAGCGGGGGATACAATGAGCAGTTCTTC.

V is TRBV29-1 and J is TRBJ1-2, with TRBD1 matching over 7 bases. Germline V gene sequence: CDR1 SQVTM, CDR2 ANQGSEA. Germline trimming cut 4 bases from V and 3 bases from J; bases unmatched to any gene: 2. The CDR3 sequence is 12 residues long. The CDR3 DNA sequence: TGCAGCGTTGGGCAGGGGGACTATGGCTACACCTTC. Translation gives CSVGQGDYGYTF.

CDR3 protein: CSAQWGQGIPNYGYTF. CDR3 bases: TGCAGTGCCCAGTGGGGACAGGGGATCCCTAACTATGGCTACACCTTC. This chain uses TRBV20-1 with TRBJ1-2, with 10 bases aligning to TRBD1. CDR1 and CDR2 from the germline V gene are DFQATT and SNEGSKA (reference sequence). The CDR3 sequence is 16 residues long. V shed 6 bases, J shed 0 bases, and the junction held 10 bases outside the gene matches.

CDR3 sequence: CATSTGGGFEVNTEAFF. The CDR3 nucleotides are TGTGCCACCAGCACCGGTGGGGGGTTTGAGGTTAACACTGAAGCTTTCTTT. The V and J genes are TRBV15 and TRBJ1-1; D possibly corresponds to TRBD1 (5 bases). Germline CDR1 reads LNHNV; CDR2 reads YYDKDF (reference sequence). There are 17 residues in the CDR3. V was cut by 4 bases and J by 2 bases, with 20 bases left in between. Full variable domain (missing parts from reference TRBV15 and TRBJ1-1): DAMVIQNPRYQVTQFGKPVTLSCSQTLNHNVMYWYQQKSSQAPKLLFHYYDKDFNNEADTPDNFQSRRPNTSFCFLDIRSPGLGDTAMYLCATSTGGGFEVNTEAFFGQGTRLTVV.

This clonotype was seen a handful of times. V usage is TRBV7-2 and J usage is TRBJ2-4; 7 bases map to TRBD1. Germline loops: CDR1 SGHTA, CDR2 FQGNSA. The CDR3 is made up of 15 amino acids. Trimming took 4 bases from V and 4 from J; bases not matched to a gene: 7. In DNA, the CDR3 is TGTGCCAGCAGCTCAATGACAGGGAAAAAAAACATTCAGTACTTC. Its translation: CASSSMTGKKNIQYF.

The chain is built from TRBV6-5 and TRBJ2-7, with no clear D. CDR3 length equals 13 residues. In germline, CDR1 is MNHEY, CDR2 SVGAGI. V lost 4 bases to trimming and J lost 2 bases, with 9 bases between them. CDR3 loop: CASSFKETYEQYV. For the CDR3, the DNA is TGTGCCAGCAGTTTTAAGGAGACCTACGAGCAGTACGTC.

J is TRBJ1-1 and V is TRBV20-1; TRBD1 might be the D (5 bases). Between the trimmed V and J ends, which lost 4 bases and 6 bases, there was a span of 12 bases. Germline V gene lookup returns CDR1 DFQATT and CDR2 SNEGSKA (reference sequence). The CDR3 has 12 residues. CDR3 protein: CSAKGGDAEAFF. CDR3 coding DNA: TGCAGTGCTAAAGGAGGGGACGCTGAAGCTTTCTTT.

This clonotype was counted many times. CDR3 sequence reads: CASSQLAGGSYEQYV. CDR3 nucleotides: TGCGCCAGCAGCCAACTAGCGGGAGGCTCCTACGAGCAGTACGTC. The rearrangement links TRBV4-1 to TRBJ2-7; 11 nucleotides align to TRBD2. CDR1 is MGHRA, CDR2 YSYEKL, per germline. V shed 2 bases, J shed 0 bases, and the junction held 0 bases outside the gene matches. The length of the CDR3 is 15 residues.

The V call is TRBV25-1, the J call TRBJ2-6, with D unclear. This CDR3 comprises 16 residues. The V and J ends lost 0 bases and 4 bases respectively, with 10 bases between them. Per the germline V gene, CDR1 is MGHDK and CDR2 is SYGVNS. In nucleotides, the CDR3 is TGTGCCAGCAGTGAATATGGCAGCCCCGGGGCCAACGTCCTGACTTTC. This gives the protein CASSEYGSPGANVLTF.

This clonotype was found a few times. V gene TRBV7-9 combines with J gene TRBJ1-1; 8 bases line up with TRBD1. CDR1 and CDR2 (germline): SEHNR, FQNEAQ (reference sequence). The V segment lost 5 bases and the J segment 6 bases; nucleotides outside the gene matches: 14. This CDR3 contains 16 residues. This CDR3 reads CASSGGQGWANAEAFF. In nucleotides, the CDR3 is TGTGCCAGCAGCGGAGGACAGGGATGGGCTAACGCTGAAGCTTTCTTT.

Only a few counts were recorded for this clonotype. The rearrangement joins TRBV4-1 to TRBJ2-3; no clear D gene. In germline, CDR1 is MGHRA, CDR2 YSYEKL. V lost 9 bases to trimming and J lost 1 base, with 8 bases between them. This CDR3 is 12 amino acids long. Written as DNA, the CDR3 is TGCGCCAGGATAAGGGGCACAGATACGCAGTATTTT. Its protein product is CARIRGTDTQYF.

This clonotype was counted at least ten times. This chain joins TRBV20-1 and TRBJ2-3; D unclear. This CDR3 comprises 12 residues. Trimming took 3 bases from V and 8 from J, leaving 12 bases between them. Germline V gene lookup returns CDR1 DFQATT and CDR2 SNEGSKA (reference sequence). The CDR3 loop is CSASWGQSTQYF. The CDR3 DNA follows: TGCAGTGCTAGCTGGGGTCAAAGTACGCAGTATTTT.